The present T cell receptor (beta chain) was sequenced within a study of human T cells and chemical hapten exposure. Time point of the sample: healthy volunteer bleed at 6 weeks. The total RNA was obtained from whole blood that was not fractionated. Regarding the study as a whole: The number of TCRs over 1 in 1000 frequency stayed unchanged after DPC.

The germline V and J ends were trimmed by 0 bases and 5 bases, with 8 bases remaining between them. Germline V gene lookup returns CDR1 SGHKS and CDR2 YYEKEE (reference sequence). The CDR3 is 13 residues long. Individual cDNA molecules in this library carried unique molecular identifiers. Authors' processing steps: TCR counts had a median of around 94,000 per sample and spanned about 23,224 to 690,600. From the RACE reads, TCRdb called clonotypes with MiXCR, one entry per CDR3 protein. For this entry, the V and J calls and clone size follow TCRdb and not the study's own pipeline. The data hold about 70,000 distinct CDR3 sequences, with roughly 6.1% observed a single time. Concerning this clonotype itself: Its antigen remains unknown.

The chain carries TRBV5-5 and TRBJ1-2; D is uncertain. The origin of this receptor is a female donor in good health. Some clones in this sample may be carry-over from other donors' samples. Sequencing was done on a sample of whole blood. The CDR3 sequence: CASSLDQLYGYTF. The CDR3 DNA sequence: TGTGCCAGCAGCTTGGACCAACTATATGGCTACACCTTC.